The 11 T cell receptor beta chains below all came from one sample that was sequenced in a study of CD8 T cells in ankylosing spondylitis. The study, taken as a whole, reports: A TCR beta motif of eight or nine highly homologous variants seemed to mark ankylosing spondylitis blood.

Their cognate antigens are unknown. Each CDR3 protein gets one entry after TCRdb re-called the 5' RACE reads with MiXCR. The data contain 470,000 or so distinct CDR3 sequences, roughly a quarter of them seen just once; the ten biggest clones take up 0.85% to 1%. Sequencing input: blood, either unsorted or a sorted T cell fraction (not recorded which). The source of these receptors is a male donor with ankylosing spondylitis.

This clonotype turned up a few times. The chain is built from TRBV7-9 and TRBJ2-1, with TRBD1 matching over 10 bases. V dropped 1 base and J dropped 6; count of bases not matched to a gene: 3. CDR3 length equals 15 residues. Germline V CDR1 and CDR2: SEHNR, FQNEAQ (reference sequence). CDR3: CASSLGTGGPNEQFF. DNA of the CDR3: TGTGCCAGCAGCTTAGGGACAGGGGGGCCCAATGAGCAGTTCTTC.

This rearrangement joins TRBV6-2 or TRBV6-3 to TRBJ1-5; maybe TRBD1 (6 bases). The CDR3 has 15 amino acids. V shed 4 bases and J shed 1 base, with 11 bases lying between them. Germline lookup yields CDR1 MNHEY and CDR2 SVGEGT. The CDR3 DNA reads TGTGCCAGCAGTTCGCCCGACAGGAGCAATCAGCCCCAGCATTTT. This encodes CASSSPDRSNQPQHF.

Only a few counts were recorded for this clonotype. V is TRBV20-1 and J is TRBJ2-1, with D unresolved. The CDR3 contains 13 residues. V lost 1 base, J lost 9 bases, and 13 bases lay in between. Germline V CDR1 and CDR2: DFQATT, SNEGSKA (reference sequence). The CDR3 DNA reads as TGCAGTGCTAGAGGCGATCGAGGATCTGAGCAGTTCTTC. It translates to CSARGDRGSEQFF.

There are a few counts of this clonotype. J is TRBJ1-5 and V is TRBV9, with D uncertain. Germline assignment: CDR1 SGDLS and CDR2 YYNGEE. The CDR3 length is 13 residues. The V and J ends lost 1 base and 4 bases respectively, with 6 bases between them. CDR3: CASSVMPNQPQHF. CDR3 sequence (DNA): TGTGCCAGCAGCGTAATGCCTAATCAGCCCCAGCATTTT. Combining the CDR3 with reference TRBV9 and TRBJ1-5 gives the whole variable domain DSGVTQTPKHLITATGQRVTLRCSPRSGDLSVYWYQQSLDQGLQFLIQYYNGEERAKGNILERFSAQQFPDLHSELNLSSLELGDSALYFCASSVMPNQPQHFGDGTRLSIL.

This clonotype appeared many times. CDR3 residues: CASSSLAGGITDTQYF. CDR3 DNA sequence: TGTGCCAGCAGTTCCCTTGCGGGGGGGATTACAGATACGCAGTATTTT. The J gene is TRBJ2-3, the V gene TRBV27, with TRBD2 identical over 9 bases. The CDR3 has 16 residues. Germline V gives CDR1 MNHEY, CDR2 SMNVEV (reference sequence). With V trimmed by 4 bases and J by 3 bases, 8 bases remained unmatched.

This clonotype was detected ten times or more. J is TRBJ2-7 and V is TRBV7-8, with TRBD2 as a possible D gene (5 bases). Per the germline V gene, CDR1 is SGHVS and CDR2 is FQNEAQ. The CDR3 is 14 residues long. Trimming cost V 3 bases and J 0 bases, with 9 bases left between them. As DNA, the CDR3 is TGTGCCAGCAGCTTGGCGGGCAGCTCCTACGAGCAGTACGTC. Its translation: CASSLAGSSYEQYV.

Of note for this clonotype: This is likely a read error, given that the CDR3 carries no conserved phenylalanine or tryptophan at its end. The rearrangement links TRBV6-1 to TRBJ1-6; D is uncertain. This CDR3 has 14 amino acids. CDR1 MNHNS and CDR2 SASEGT come from the germline V gene. Trimming stripped 4 bases from V and 7 bases from J, with 11 bases between. Here the CDR3 DNA reads TGTGCCAGCAGTGGTGCAGACTACAATTCACCCCTCCACCTT. It translates to CASSGADYNSPLHL.

This clonotype was found a few times. The genes are TRBV5-1 and TRBJ2-2, with D perhaps given as TRBD1 or TRBD2 (5 bases each). CDR3 length: 15 amino acids. The germline V gene has CDR1 SGHRS and CDR2 YFSETQ. V lost 1 base and J lost 0, with 7 bases in between. DNA for the CDR3: TGCGCCAGCAGCTTGATGGGGGCGAACACCGGGGAGCTGTTTTTT. The encoded protein is CASSLMGANTGELFF.

This clonotype showed up just a few times. The chain carries TRBV20-1 and TRBJ2-7; 11 bases match TRBD2. This CDR3 is built from 16 residues. Germline CDR1 DFQATT, CDR2 SNEGSKA (reference sequence). V lost 3 bases, J lost 0 bases, and 7 bases stayed unmatched. CDR3 loop: CSARSSGTSGSYEQYF. CDR3 nucleotide sequence: TGCAGTGCTAGGAGTTCCGGGACTAGCGGCTCCTACGAGCAGTACTTC.

This clonotype was counted only a few times. The gene calls are TRBV20-1 and TRBJ2-1, with 7 bases lining up with TRBD2. The CDR3 spans 16 residues. Losses at the gene ends were 6 bases for V and 7 bases for J; bases not matched to a gene: 18. From germline, CDR1 is DFQATT and CDR2 SNEGSKA (reference sequence). The CDR3 DNA sequence: TGCAGTGCAGCCGGGGGAGGGACCAGTACGGGGAATGAGCAGTTCTTC. As protein: CSAAGGGTSTGNEQFF.

This clonotype was counted only a few times. The J gene is TRBJ1-1, the V gene TRBV20-1, with a tentative D call TRBD1 (6 bases). The V gene lost 0 bases and the J gene lost 5 bases, with 13 bases spanning the gap. This CDR3 contains 14 residues. CDR1 is DFQATT, CDR2 SNEGSKA, per germline (reference sequence). This chain's CDR3 is CSARDVGGWTEAFF. The CDR3 coding sequence is TGCAGTGCTAGAGATGTCGGGGGCTGGACTGAAGCTTTCTTT.